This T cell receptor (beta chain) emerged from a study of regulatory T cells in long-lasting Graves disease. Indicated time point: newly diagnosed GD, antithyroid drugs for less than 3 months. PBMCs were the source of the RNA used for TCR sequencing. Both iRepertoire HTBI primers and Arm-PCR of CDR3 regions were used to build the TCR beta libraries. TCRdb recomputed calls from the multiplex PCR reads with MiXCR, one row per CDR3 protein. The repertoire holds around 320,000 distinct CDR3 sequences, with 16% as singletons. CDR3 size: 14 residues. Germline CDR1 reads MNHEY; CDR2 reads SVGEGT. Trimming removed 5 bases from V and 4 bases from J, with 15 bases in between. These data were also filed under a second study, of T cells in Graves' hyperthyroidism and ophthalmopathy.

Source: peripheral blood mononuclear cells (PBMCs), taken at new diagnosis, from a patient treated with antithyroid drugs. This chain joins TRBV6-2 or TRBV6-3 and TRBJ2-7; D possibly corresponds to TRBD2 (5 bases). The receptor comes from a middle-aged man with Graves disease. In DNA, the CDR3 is TGTGCCAGCAGTGAAGCGTACGGGGAGTACGAGCAGTACTTC. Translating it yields CASSEAYGEYEQYF.